This TCR beta chain was documented in a study of T cells in Graves' hyperthyroidism and ophthalmopathy. From germline, CDR1 is MNHEY and CDR2 SMNVEV (reference sequence). The germline V and J ends were trimmed by 5 bases and 2 bases, with 13 bases remaining between them. This CDR3 spans 16 amino acids. RNA transcripts served as the template for amplifying TCR beta CDR3 regions. An initial round of RT-PCR targeting the TCR CDR3 relied on the HTBI primer set. A single record per CDR3 protein comes from TCRdb applying MiXCR to the multiplex PCR reads. The top ten hold about 13% of the sample, which has approximately 410,000 distinct CDR3 sequences, about 14% seen once.

The clonotype was recovered from a man aged 18 to 35 with Graves' ophthalmopathy. This chain connects TRBV27 to TRBJ1-6; D is unresolved. Sequencing used blood. CDR3 coding DNA: TGTGCCAGCAGTGCGAGCCCGAATACCTATAATTCACCCCTCCACTTT. Protein: CASSASPNTYNSPLHF.